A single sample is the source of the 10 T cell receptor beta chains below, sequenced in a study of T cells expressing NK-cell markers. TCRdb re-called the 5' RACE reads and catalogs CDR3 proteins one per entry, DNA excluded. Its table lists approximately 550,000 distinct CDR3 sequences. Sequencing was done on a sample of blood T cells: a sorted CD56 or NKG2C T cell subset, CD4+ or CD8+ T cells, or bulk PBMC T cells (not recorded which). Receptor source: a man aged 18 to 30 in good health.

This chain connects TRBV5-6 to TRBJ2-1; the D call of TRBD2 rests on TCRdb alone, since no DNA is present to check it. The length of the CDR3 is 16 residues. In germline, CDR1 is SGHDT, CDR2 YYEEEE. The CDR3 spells CASRYRAGESLNEQFF.

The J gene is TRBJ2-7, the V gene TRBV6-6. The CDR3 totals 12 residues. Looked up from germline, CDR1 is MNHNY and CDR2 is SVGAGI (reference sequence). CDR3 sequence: CASSYSLYEQYF.

CDR3 region: CASSTAGGFGTDTQYF. The V call is TRBV12-3 or TRBV12-4, the J call TRBJ2-3; TCRdb calls TRBD1, which cannot be checked without DNA. CDR3 length: 16 amino acids.

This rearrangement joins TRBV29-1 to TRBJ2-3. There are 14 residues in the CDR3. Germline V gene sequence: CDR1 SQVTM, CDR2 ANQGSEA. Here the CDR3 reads CSVEGTASTDTQYF.

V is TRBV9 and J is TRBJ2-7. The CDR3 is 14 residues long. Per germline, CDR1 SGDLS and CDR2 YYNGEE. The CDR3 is CASSVEVRSDEQYF.

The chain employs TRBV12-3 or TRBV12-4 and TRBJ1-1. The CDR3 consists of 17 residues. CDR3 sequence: CASSLLGPLRAKTEAFF.

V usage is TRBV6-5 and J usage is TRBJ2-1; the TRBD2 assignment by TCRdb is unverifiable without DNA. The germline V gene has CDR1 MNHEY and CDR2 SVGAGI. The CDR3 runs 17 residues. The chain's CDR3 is CASSSDSGRSSYNEQFF.

This CDR3 reads CATSDSADRDRYEQYF. The chain employs TRBV24-1 and TRBJ2-7; the TRBD1 assignment by TCRdb is unverifiable without DNA. Germline assignment: CDR1 KGHDR and CDR2 SFDVKD. This CDR3 contains 16 residues.

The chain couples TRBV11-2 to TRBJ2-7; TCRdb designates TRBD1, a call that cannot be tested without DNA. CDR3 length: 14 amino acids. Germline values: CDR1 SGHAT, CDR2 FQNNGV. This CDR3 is CASSPGQVGYEQYF.

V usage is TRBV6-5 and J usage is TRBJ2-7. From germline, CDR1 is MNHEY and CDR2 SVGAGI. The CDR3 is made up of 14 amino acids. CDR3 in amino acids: CASSYSGTPYEQYF.